These T cell receptor beta chains were read from a single sample in a study of blood T cell repertoires in COVID-19. The assay was immunoSEQ multiplex PCR, and TCRdb's table has in-frame clones only and misses some. The sample lists approximately 100,000 clones, roughly 75% occurring once. The sample was peripheral blood. These receptors originate from a human donor in a cohort sampled during active or convalescent COVID-19. CDR3s include the opening cysteine and the closing phenylalanine or tryptophan. A D gene is named only where the DNA matches it firmly. A row's size may be missing; if present it is once, few, many or a size class.

v_call	j_call	d_call	clone_size	cdr3_aa	cdr3_nt
TRBV9	TRBJ2-7	-	-	CASSVVETAIFEQYF	TGTGCCAGCAGCGTAGTTGAGACAGCCATTTTCGAGCAGTACTTC
TRBV6-5	TRBJ1-2	-	few	CASSYFGGENYGYTF	TGTGCCAGCAGTTACTTTGGAGGGGAAAACTATGGCTACACCTTC
TRBV7-8	TRBJ1-1	-	-	CASSHPGGKNTEAFF	TGTGCCAGCAGCCATCCGGGGGGTAAGAACACTGAAGCTTTCTTT
TRBV9	TRBJ2-1	TRBD2	-	CASSDSGRGYNEQFF	TGTGCCAGCAGCGATAGCGGGAGAGGGTACAATGAGCAGTTCTTC
TRBV21-1	TRBJ1-1	-	-	CASSKSWDRQNTEAFF	TGTGCCAGCAGCAAATCCTGGGACAGGCAGAACACTGAAGCTTTCTTT
TRBV27	TRBJ2-7	-	-	CASRQTSISEQYF	TGTGCCAGCAGACAAACTAGCATTTCCGAGCAGTACTTC
TRBV5-5	TRBJ1-6	TRBD1	-	CASSLLPAVQGDSPLHF	TGTGCCAGCAGCTTGCTACCGGCTGTACAGGGGGATTCACCCCTCCACTTT
TRBV30	TRBJ1-4	-	-	CAWRRSLSEKLFF	TGTGCCTGGAGGCGATCCCTGAGTGAAAAACTGTTTTTT
TRBV19	TRBJ1-5	-	once	CASSIAKPGLQTRGNQPQHF	TGTGCCAGTAGTATAGCCAAGCCGGGACTTCAAACTAGGGGCAATCAGCCCCAGCATTTT
TRBV6-5	TRBJ1-5	TRBD1	-	CASRQGVNNQPQHF	TGTGCCAGCAGACAGGGGGTAAACAATCAGCCCCAGCATTTT
TRBV9	TRBJ2-2	-	-	CASSARVAGELFF	TGTGCCAGCAGCGCCCGAGTGGCCGGGGAGCTGTTTTTT
TRBV3-1/TRBV3-2	TRBJ1-6	-	-	CASSQFTAGALHF	TGTGCCAGCAGCCAATTCACGGCGGGTGCCCTCCACTTT
TRBV10-2	TRBJ1-2	-	-	CASSDPHRGDGYTF	TGCGCCAGCAGTGATCCCCACCGGGGGGATGGCTACACCTTC
TRBV4-1	TRBJ2-7	TRBD1	-	CASSPLGQVYEQYF	TGCGCCAGCAGCCCCCTGGGACAGGTCTACGAGCAGTACTTC
TRBV7-2	TRBJ1-3	TRBD1	-	CASSLFGTGQLSGNTIYF	TGTGCCAGCAGCTTATTCGGGACAGGACAACTCTCTGGAAACACCATATATTTT
TRBV28	TRBJ1-5	-	-	CASRRPGAYSNQPQHF	TGTGCCAGCAGGCGTCCAGGGGCCTATAGCAATCAGCCCCAGCATTTT
TRBV5-6	TRBJ1-3	-	-	CASSLAGTEGDTIYF	TGTGCCAGCAGCTTGGCCGGAACAGAGGGGGACACCATATATTTT
TRBV10-3	TRBJ1-6	-	-	CAISDPARWEGNSPLHF	TGTGCCATCAGTGACCCTGCCCGTTGGGAGGGGAATTCACCCCTCCACTTT
TRBV29-1	TRBJ2-3	-	-	CSVEGGPRRTDTQYF	TGCAGCGTTGAAGGGGGCCCGAGAAGAACAGATACGCAGTATTTT
TRBV11-2	TRBJ2-5	-	-	CASSLLGHGWQQETQYF	TGTGCCAGCAGCTTATTGGGGCATGGATGGCAACAAGAGACCCAGTACTTC
TRBV27	TRBJ2-2	-	-	CASSFGGYTGELFF	TGTGCCAGCAGTTTTGGAGGGTACACCGGGGAGCTGTTTTTT
TRBV5-5	TRBJ1-1	TRBD1	-	CASSMGQGDTEAFF	TGTGCCAGCAGCATGGGACAGGGGGACACTGAAGCTTTCTTT
TRBV7-2	TRBJ2-7	TRBD1	-	CASSLQSDRAYEQYF	TGTGCCAGCAGCCTACAGTCCGACAGGGCCTACGAGCAGTACTTC
TRBV6-5	TRBJ1-5	-	-	CASSMTGSNQPQHF	TGTGCCAGCTCGATGACAGGCAGCAATCAGCCCCAGCATTTT
TRBV11-1	TRBJ1-2	-	-	CASSQTGYYGYTF	TGTGCCAGCAGCCAGACAGGCTACTATGGCTACACCTTC
TRBV3-1/TRBV3-2	TRBJ2-7	-	-	CASSQAVYEQYF	TGTGCCAGCAGCCAAGCGGTTTACGAGCAGTACTTC
TRBV18	TRBJ1-2	-	-	CASSPPGGGYGYTF	TGTGCCAGCTCACCACCGGGGGGAGGCTATGGCTACACCTTC
TRBV9	TRBJ2-7	-	-	CASSVGALGSYEQYF	TGTGCCAGCAGCGTAGGGGCGCTGGGCTCCTACGAGCAGTACTTC
TRBV28	TRBJ2-1	TRBD2	few	CASRKPTSGYNEQFF	TGTGCCAGCAGGAAGCCGACTAGCGGGTACAATGAGCAGTTCTTC
TRBV27	TRBJ2-2	TRBD1	-	CATRTGIWTGELFF	TGTGCCACGAGGACAGGGATATGGACCGGGGAGCTGTTTTTT
TRBV29-1	TRBJ1-1	-	-	CSAGEGSPEAFF	TGCAGCGCTGGGGAGGGGAGTCCTGAAGCTTTCTTT
TRBV7-2	TRBJ2-4	-	-	CASRGWGDSENIQYF	TGTGCCAGCAGGGGCTGGGGGGACAGTGAAAACATTCAGTACTTC
TRBV2	TRBJ1-2	TRBD1	-	CASTPGQGALGGYTF	TGTGCCAGCACTCCGGGACAGGGGGCTTTAGGGGGCTACACCTTC
TRBV11-2	TRBJ2-3	-	-	CASSGGSSTDTQYF	TGTGCCAGCAGTGGGGGGTCCAGCACCGATACGCAGTATTTT
TRBV3-1/TRBV3-2	TRBJ1-1	TRBD1	few	CASSLRGGQSTEAFF	TGTGCCAGCAGCCTCAGAGGGGGCCAGAGCACTGAAGCTTTCTTT
TRBV12-3/TRBV12-4	TRBJ1-4	TRBD1	-	CASSVNRGEKLFF	TGTGCCAGCAGTGTAAACAGGGGTGAAAAACTGTTTTTT
TRBV4-3	TRBJ1-2	-	-	CASSQVRGSPYGYTF	TGCGCCAGCAGCCAAGTACGAGGATCCCCCTATGGCTACACCTTC